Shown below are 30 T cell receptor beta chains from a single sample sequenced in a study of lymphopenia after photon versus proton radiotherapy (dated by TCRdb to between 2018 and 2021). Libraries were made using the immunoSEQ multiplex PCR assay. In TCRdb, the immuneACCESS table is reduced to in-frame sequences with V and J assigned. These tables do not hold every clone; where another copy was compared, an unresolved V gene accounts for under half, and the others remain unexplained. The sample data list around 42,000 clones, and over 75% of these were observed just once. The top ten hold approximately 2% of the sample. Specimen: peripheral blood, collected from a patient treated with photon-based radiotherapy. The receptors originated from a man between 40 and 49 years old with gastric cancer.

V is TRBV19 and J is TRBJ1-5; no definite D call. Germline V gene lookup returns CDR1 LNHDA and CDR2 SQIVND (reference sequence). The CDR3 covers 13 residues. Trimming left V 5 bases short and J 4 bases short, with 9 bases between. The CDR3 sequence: CASSGPLNQPQHF. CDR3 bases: TGTGCCAGTAGTGGGCCACTAAATCAGCCCCAGCATTTT.

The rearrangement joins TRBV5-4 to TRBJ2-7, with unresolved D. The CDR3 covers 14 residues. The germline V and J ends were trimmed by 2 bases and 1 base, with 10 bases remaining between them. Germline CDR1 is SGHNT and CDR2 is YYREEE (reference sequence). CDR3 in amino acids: CASSLRSGSYEQYF. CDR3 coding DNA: TGTGCCAGCAGCTTAAGGTCCGGGTCCTACGAGCAGTACTTC.

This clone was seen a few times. In nucleotides, the CDR3 is TGTGCCAGCAGCTTAGCAGGGGGGGATGAAAAACTGTTTTTT. Its protein is CASSLAGGDEKLFF. J is TRBJ1-4 and V is TRBV7-6, with a possible D match to TRBD1 (6 bases). The ends were cut back, 0 bases at V and 6 bases at J, with 8 bases in the middle. CDR3 length: 14 residues. CDR1 and CDR2 (germline): SGHVS, FNYEAQ. The whole variable domain, remainder taken from reference TRBV7-6 and TRBJ1-4, is GAGVSQSPRYKVTKRGQDVALRCDPISGHVSLYWYRQALGQGPEFLTYFNYEAQQDKSGLPNDRFSAERPEGSISTLTIQRTEQRDSAMYRCASSLAGGDEKLFFGSGTQLSVL.

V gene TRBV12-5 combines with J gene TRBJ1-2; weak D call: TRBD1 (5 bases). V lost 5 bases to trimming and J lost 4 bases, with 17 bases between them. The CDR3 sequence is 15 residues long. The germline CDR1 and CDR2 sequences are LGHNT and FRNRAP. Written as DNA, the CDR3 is TGTGCTAGTGGTCCCGAGAGGGCAGGGTCCTATGGCTACACCTTC. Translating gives CASGPERAGSYGYTF.

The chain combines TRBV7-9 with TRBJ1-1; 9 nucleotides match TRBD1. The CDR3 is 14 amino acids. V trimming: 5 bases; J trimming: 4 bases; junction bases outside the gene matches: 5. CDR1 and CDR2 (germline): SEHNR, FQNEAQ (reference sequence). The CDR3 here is CASSTTTGGTEAFF. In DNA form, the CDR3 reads TGTGCCAGCAGCACAACGACAGGGGGCACTGAAGCTTTCTTT.

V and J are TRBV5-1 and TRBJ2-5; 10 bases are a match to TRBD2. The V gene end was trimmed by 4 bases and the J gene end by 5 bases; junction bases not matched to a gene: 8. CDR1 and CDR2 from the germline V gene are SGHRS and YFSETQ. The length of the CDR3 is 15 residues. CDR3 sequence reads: CASSGLAGGEETQYF. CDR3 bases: TGCGCCAGCAGCGGGTTAGCGGGGGGTGAGGAGACCCAGTACTTC.

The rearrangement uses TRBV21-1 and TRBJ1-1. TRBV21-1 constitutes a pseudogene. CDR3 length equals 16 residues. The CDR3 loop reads CASSREGLHMNTEAFF. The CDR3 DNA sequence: TGTGCCAGCAGTAGGGAGGGCCTGCACATGAACACTGAAGCTTTCTTT.

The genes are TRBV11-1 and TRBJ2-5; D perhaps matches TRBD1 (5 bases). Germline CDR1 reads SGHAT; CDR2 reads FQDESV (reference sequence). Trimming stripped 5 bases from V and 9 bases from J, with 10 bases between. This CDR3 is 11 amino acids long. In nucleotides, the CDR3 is TGTGCCAGCAGCCAAGGGGTGGCCCAGTACTTC. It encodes CASSQGVAQYF.

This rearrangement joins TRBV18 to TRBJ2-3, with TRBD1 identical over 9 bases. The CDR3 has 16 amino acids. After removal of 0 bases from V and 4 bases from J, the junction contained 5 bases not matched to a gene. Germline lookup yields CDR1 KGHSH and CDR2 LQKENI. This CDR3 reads CASSPPVGTGPDTQYF. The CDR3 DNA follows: TGTGCCAGCTCACCACCGGTCGGGACAGGGCCAGATACGCAGTATTTT.

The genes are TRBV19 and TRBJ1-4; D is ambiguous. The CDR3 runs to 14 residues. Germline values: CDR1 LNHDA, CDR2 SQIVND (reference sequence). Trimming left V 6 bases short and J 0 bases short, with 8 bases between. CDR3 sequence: CASSDGSTNEKLFF. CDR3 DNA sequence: TGTGCCAGTAGCGACGGGTCAACTAATGAAAAACTGTTTTTT.

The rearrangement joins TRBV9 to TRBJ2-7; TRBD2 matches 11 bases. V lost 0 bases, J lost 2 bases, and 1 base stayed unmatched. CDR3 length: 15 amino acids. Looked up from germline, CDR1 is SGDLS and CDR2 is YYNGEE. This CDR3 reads CASSVASGGTYEQYF. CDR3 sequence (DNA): TGTGCCAGCAGCGTAGCTAGCGGGGGGACCTACGAGCAGTACTTC.

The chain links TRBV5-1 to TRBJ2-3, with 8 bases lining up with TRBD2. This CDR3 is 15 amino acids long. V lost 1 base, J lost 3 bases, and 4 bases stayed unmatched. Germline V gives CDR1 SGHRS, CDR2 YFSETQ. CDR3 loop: CASSLRGLATDTQYF. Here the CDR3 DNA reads TGCGCCAGCAGCTTGCGAGGACTAGCAACAGATACGCAGTATTTT.

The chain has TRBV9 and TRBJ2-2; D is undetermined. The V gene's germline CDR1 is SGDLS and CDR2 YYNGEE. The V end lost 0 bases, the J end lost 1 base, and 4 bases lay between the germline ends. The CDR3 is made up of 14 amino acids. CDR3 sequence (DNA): TGTGCCAGCAGCGTAGCAGGGAACACCGGGGAGCTGTTTTTT. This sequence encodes CASSVAGNTGELFF.

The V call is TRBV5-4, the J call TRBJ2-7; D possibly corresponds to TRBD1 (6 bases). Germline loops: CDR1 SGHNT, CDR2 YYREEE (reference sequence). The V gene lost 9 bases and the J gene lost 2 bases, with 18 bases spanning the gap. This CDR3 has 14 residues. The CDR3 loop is CATSRETGTYEQYF. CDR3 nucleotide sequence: TGTGCCACCTCACGAGAGACAGGAACCTACGAGCAGTACTTC.

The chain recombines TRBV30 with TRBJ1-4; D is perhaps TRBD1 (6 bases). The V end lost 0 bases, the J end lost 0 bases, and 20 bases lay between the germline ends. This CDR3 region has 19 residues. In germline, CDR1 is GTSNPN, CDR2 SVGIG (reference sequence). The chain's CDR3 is CAWSVVRNRVAATNEKLFF. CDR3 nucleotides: TGTGCCTGGAGTGTTGTTAGGAACAGGGTGGCCGCAACTAATGAAAAACTGTTTTTT.

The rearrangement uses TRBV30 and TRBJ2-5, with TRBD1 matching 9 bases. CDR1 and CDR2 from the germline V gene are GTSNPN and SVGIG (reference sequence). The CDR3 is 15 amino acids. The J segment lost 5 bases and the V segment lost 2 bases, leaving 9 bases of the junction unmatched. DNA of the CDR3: TGTGCCTGGAGTACAGGGGGCTATACGTTGGAGACCCAGTACTTC. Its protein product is CAWSTGGYTLETQYF.

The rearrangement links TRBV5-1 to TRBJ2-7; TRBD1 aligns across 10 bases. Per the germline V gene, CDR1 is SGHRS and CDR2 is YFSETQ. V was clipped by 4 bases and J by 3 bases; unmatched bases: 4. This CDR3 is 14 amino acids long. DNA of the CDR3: TGCGCCAGCAGCGGGGACAGGGGTGTCTACGAGCAGTACTTC. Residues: CASSGDRGVYEQYF. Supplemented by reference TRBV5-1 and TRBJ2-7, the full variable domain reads KAGVTQTPRYLIKTRGQQVTLSCSPISGHRSVSWYQQTPGQGLQFLFEYFSETQRNKGNFPGRFSGRQFSNSRSEMNVSTLELGDSALYLCASSGDRGVYEQYFGPGTRLTVT.

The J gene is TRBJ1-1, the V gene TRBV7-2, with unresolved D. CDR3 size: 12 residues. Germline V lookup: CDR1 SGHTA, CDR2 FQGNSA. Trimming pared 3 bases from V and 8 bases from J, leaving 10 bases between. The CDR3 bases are TGTGCCAGCAGCTTGTGGCATTCGGAAGCTTTCTTT. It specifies CASSLWHSEAFF.

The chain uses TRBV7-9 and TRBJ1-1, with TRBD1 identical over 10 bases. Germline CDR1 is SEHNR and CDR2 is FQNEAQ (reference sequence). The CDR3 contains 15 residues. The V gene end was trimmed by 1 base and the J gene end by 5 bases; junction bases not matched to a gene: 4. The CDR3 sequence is CASSLGDRGRTEAFF. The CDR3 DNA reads TGTGCCAGCAGCTTAGGAGACAGGGGGCGGACTGAAGCTTTCTTT. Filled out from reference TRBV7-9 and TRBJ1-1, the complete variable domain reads DTGVSQNPRHKITKRGQNVTFRCDPISEHNRLYWYRQTLGQGPEFLTYFQNEAQLEKSRLLSDRFSAERPKGSFSTLEIQRTEQGDSAMYLCASSLGDRGRTEAFFGQGTRLTVV.

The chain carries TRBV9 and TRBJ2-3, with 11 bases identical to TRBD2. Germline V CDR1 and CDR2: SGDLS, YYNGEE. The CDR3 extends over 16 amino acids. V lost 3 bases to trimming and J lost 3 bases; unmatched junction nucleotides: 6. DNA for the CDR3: TGTGCCAGCAGCGGACTTAGCGGGGGGGCGACAGATACGCAGTATTTT. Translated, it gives CASSGLSGGATDTQYF.

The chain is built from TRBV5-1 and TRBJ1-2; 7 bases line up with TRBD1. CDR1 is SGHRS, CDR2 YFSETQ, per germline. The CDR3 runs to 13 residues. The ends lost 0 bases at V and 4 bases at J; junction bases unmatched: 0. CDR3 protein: CASSLAGGYGYTF. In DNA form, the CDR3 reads TGCGCCAGCAGCTTGGCAGGGGGCTATGGCTACACCTTC.

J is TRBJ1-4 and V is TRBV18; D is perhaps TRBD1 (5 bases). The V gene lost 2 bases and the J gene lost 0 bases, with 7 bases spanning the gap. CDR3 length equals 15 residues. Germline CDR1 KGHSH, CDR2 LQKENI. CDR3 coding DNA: TGTGCCAGCTCACCAGGGACCACAACTAATGAAAAACTGTTTTTT. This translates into CASSPGTTTNEKLFF.

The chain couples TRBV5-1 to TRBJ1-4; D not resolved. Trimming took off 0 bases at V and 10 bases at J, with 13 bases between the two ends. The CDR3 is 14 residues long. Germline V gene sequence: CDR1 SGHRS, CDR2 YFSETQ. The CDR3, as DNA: TGCGCCAGCAGCTTGGAGGCGTCCCGCGTAAAACTGTTTTTT. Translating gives CASSLEASRVKLFF.

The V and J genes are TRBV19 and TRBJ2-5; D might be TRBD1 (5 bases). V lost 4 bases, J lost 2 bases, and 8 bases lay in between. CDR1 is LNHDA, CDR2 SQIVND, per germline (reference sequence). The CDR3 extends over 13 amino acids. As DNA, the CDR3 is TGTGCCAGTAGTAATCAGGGACAAGAGACCCAGTACTTC. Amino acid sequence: CASSNQGQETQYF. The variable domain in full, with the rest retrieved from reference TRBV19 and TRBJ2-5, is DGGITQSPKYLFRKEGQNVTLSCEQNLNHDAMYWYRQDPGQGLRLIYYSQIVNDFQKGDIAEGYSVSREKKESFPLTVTSAQKNPTAFYLCASSNQGQETQYFGPGTRLLVL.

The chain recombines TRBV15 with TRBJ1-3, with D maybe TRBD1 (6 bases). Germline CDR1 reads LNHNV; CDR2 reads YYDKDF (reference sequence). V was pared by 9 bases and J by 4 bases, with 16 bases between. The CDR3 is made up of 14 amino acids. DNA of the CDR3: TGTGCCACTAGGAGTGGGGGCTCGGGAAACACCATATATTTT. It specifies CATRSGGSGNTIYF.

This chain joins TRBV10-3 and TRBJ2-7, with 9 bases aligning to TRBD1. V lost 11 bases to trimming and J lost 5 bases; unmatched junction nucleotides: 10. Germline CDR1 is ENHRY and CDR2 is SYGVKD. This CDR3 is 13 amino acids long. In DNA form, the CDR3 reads TGTGCCTCCCGGGGGACAGGGTCCCACGAGCAGTACTTC. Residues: CASRGTGSHEQYF.

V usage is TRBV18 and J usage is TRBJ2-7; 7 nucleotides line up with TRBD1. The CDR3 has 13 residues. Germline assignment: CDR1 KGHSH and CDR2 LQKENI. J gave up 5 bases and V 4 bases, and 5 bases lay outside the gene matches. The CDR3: CASSRDRDDEQYF. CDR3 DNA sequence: TGTGCCAGCTCACGCGACAGGGACGACGAGCAGTACTTC.

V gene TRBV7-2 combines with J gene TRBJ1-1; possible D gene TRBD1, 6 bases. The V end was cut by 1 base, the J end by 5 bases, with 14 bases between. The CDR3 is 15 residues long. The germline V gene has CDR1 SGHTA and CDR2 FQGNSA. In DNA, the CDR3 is TGTGCCAGCAGCTTAGTCGGCAGGGGAGGGACTGAAGCTTTCTTT. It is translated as CASSLVGRGGTEAFF.

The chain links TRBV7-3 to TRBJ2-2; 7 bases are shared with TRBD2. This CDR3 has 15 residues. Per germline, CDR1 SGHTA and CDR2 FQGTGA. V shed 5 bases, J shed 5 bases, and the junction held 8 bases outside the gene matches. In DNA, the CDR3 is TGTGCCAGCAGCCCCTCCGGACTAGGGACCGGGGAGCTGTTTTTT. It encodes CASSPSGLGTGELFF.

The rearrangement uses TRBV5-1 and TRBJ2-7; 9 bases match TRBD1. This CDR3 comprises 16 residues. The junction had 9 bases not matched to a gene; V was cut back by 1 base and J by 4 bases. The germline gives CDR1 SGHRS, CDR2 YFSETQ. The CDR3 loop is CASSLPYRGQGYEQYF. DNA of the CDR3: TGCGCCAGCAGCTTGCCTTACAGGGGGCAAGGGTACGAGCAGTACTTC.